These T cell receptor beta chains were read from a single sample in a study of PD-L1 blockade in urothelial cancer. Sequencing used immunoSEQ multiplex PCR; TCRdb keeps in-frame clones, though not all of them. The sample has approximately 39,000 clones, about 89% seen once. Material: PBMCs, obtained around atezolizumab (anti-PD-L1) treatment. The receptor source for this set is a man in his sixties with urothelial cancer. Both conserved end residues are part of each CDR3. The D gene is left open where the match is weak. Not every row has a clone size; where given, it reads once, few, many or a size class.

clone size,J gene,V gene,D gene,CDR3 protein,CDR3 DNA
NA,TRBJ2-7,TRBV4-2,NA,CASSQGYSYEQYF,TGTGCCAGCAGCCAAGGGTACAGCTACGAGCAGTACTTC
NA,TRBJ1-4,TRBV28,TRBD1,CASSLPRTGSEKLFF,TGTGCCAGCAGTTTACCCCGGACAGGGAGTGAAAAACTGTTTTTT
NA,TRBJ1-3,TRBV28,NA,CASSSQGTGNTIYF,TGTGCCAGCAGTTCACAGGGAACTGGAAACACCATATATTTT
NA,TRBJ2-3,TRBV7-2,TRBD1,CASRSSGGSGSGTQYF,TGTGCCAGCAGATCCTCAGGGGGCAGTGGAAGCGGTACGCAGTATTTT
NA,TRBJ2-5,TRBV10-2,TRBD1,CASRAPDREQTQYF,TGCGCCAGCAGGGCCCCGGACAGGGAACAGACCCAGTACTTC
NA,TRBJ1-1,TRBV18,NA,CASSPQNNFNTEAFF,TGTGCCAGCTCACCTCAAAACAATTTCAACACTGAAGCTTTCTTT
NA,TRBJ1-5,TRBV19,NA,CASSISAAANQPQHF,TGTGCCAGTAGTATATCGGCGGCGGCTAATCAGCCCCAGCATTTT
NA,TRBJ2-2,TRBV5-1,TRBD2,CASSTMGGSGTGELFF,TGCGCCAGCAGCACCATGGGCGGGAGTGGCACCGGGGAGCTGTTTTTT
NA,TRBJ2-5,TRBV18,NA,CASSPRRGDQETQYF,TGTGCCAGCTCACCACGGCGGGGCGACCAAGAGACCCAGTACTTC
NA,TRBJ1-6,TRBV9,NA,CASSVVGADSPLHF,TGTGCCAGCAGCGTAGTGGGGGCGGATTCACCCCTCCACTTT
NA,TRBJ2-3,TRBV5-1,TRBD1,CASRQGLTTDTQYF,TGCGCCAGTCGACAGGGGCTCACCACAGATACGCAGTATTTT
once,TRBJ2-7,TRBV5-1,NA,CASSSTGSQSDEQYF,TGCGCCAGCAGCTCTACCGGGTCCCAAAGCGACGAGCAGTACTTC
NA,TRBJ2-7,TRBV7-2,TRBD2,CASSLTGGTYEQYF,TGTGCCAGCAGCTTAACGGGAGGGACCTACGAGCAGTACTTC
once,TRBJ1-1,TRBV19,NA,CASKGQDTEAFF,TGTGCTAGTAAGGGGCAAGACACTGAAGCTTTCTTT
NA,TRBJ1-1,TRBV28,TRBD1,CASSETGRTEAFF,TGTGCCAGCAGCGAGACAGGGCGCACTGAAGCTTTCTTT
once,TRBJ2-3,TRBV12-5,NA,CASGLRVGATPDTQYF,TGTGCTAGTGGTCTCCGCGTGGGCGCGACCCCTGATACGCAGTATTTT
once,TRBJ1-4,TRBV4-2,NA,CASSQVGSREKLFF,TGTGCCAGCAGCCAAGTCGGTAGTCGCGAAAAACTGTTTTTT
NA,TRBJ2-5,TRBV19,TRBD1,CASSMEGTGRAWETQYF,TGTGCCAGTAGTATGGAAGGGACAGGGAGGGCATGGGAGACCCAGTACTTC
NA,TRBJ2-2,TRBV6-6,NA,CASSYPTGELFF,TGTGCCAGCAGTTACCCTACCGGGGAGCTGTTTTTT
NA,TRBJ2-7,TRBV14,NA,CASSRGQWGYEQYF,TGTGCCAGCAGCCGAGGACAGTGGGGGTACGAGCAGTACTTC
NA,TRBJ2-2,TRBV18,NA,CASSIAQGIGELFF,TGTGCCAGCTCAATAGCCCAGGGAATCGGGGAGCTGTTTTTT
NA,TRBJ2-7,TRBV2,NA,CATGQSYEQYF,TGTGCCACCGGACAGAGCTACGAGCAGTACTTC
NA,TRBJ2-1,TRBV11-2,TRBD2,CASSFSGGAYNEQFF,TGTGCCAGCAGCTTTAGCGGGGGGGCCTACAATGAGCAGTTCTTC
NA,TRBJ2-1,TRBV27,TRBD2,CASSLSSGAGGNEQFF,TGTGCCAGCAGTTTATCTTCAGGGGCGGGGGGCAATGAGCAGTTCTTC
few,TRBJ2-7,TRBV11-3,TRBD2,CASSPGGGWDYEQYF,TGTGCCAGCAGCCCGGGGGGGGGATGGGACTACGAGCAGTACTTC
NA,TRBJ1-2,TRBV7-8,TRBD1,CASSFGQGTSGYTF,TGTGCCAGCAGCTTCGGACAGGGGACAAGTGGCTACACCTTC
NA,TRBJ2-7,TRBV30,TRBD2,CAWSAGGSTSLVMYF,TGTGCCTGGAGTGCGGGAGGGTCCACATCCCTCGTGATGTACTTC
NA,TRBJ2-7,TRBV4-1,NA,CASSQESHEQYF,TGCGCCAGCAGCCAAGAGAGCCACGAGCAGTACTTC
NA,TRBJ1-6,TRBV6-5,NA,CASSYRGAGSPLHF,TGTGCCAGCAGTTACCGGGGGGCTGGGTCACCCCTCCACTTT
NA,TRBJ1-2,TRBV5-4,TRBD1,CASSSTGQGLYYGYTF,TGTGCCAGCAGCTCCACCGGACAGGGGCTGTACTATGGCTACACCTTC
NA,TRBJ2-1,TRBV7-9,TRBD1,CASTPPGQDLNEQFF,TGTGCCAGCACCCCACCCGGACAGGACCTCAATGAGCAGTTCTTC
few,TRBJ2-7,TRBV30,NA,CAWKRERYEQYF,TGTGCCTGGAAGAGGGAGAGGTACGAGCAGTACTTC
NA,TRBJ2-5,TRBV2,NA,CASSARQETQYF,TGTGCCAGCAGCGCTAGACAAGAGACCCAGTACTTC
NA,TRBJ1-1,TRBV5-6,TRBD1,CASSRRQGVTEAFF,TGTGCCAGCAGCAGGAGACAGGGGGTCACTGAAGCTTTCTTT
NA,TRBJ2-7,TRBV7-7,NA,CASSPSGAGEQYF,TGTGCTAGCAGCCCTAGTGGGGCAGGCGAGCAGTACTTC
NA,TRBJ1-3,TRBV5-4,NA,CASSLGPGAPSGNTIYF,TGTGCCAGCAGCTTGGGTCCAGGGGCTCCTTCTGGAAACACCATATATTTT
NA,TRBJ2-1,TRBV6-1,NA,CASRQNYNEQFF,TGTGCCAGCCGTCAGAACTACAATGAGCAGTTCTTC
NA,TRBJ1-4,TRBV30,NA,CAWSVRGANEKLFF,TGTGCCTGGAGTGTACGGGGGGCTAATGAAAAACTGTTTTTT
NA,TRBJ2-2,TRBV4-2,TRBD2,CASRWEASGGSGGELFF,TGTGCCAGCAGATGGGAAGCTAGCGGAGGATCGGGCGGGGAGCTGTTTTTT
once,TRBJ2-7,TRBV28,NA,CASSSPGSANEQYF,TGTGCCAGCAGTAGTCCAGGGTCCGCCAACGAGCAGTACTTC
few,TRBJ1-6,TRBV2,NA,CASRDLLGVSPLHF,TGTGCCAGCAGAGACCTTTTAGGGGTATCACCCCTCCACTTT
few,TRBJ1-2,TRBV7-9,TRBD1,CASSLLTGNGYTF,TGTGCCAGCAGCTTATTGACAGGGAATGGCTACACCTTC
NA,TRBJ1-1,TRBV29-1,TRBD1,CSAPDRVEAFF,TGCAGCGCCCCGGACAGGGTTGAAGCTTTCTTT
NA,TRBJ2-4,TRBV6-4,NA,CASSAVGAEETKNIQYF,TGTGCCAGCAGTGCGGTGGGGGCTGAGGAAACCAAAAACATTCAGTACTTC
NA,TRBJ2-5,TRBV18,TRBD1,CASSPGTGEETQYF,TGTGCCAGCTCACCAGGGACAGGGGAAGAGACCCAGTACTTC
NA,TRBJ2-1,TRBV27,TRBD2,CASSLSAIGAGASYNEQFF,TGTGCCAGCAGTTTATCGGCAATTGGAGCGGGAGCCTCCTACAATGAGCAGTTCTTC
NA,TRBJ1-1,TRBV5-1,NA,CASSSRVGGDTEAFF,TGCGCCAGCAGCTCACGAGTGGGGGGTGACACTGAAGCTTTCTTT
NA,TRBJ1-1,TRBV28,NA,CASSLYMNTEAFF,TGTGCCAGCAGCTTATACATGAACACTGAAGCTTTCTTT
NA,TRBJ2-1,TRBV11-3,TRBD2,CASSLRSGGGEQFF,TGTGCCAGCAGCCTCCGAAGCGGGGGGGGTGAGCAGTTCTTC
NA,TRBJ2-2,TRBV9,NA,CASSDYDGELFF,TGTGCCAGCAGCGACTACGACGGGGAGCTGTTTTTT
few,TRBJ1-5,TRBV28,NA,CASSWDTFSQPQHF,TGTGCCAGCAGTTGGGACACCTTTAGTCAGCCCCAGCATTTT